One sample yielded the 10 T cell receptor beta chains listed below, sequenced in a study of PD-1 blockade in classical Hodgkin lymphoma. Produced via immunoSEQ multiplex PCR; TCRdb's table is partial and in-frame only. The table has tens of thousands of clones, 60% to 85% seen once. Every patient experienced relapse after autologous stem cell transplantation, and brentuximab vedotin exposure varied. Sequencing used peripheral blood mononuclear cells (PBMCs), obtained before the second cycle of nivolumab. The receptors were gathered from a human donor with classical Hodgkin lymphoma.

This clone has just a few counts. The chain employs TRBV19 and TRBJ2-5; tentatively, D is TRBD1 (7 bases). Germline values: CDR1 LNHDA, CDR2 SQIVND (reference sequence). There are 14 residues in the CDR3. V shed 9 bases and J shed 3 bases, with 17 bases lying between them. The DNA of the CDR3 is TGTGCCAGACCGACAGGGAGGTGGAAAGAGACCCAGTACTTC. Translated: CARPTGRWKETQYF.

This sequence joins TRBV10-3 and TRBJ2-5; the D gene is possibly TRBD1 (5 bases). The CDR3 has 14 residues. Germline assignment: CDR1 ENHRY and CDR2 SYGVKD. The V end was cut by 3 bases, the J end by 1 base, with 9 bases between. CDR3 region: CAISELGLQETQYF. CDR3 sequence (DNA): TGTGCCATCAGTGAATTGGGGCTCCAAGAGACCCAGTACTTC.

This sequence joins TRBV6-5 and TRBJ2-1; D ambiguous. This CDR3 spans 13 amino acids. Trimming stripped 6 bases from V and 4 bases from J, with 10 bases between. The germline V gene encodes CDR1 MNHEY and CDR2 SVGAGI. The CDR3 here is CASRGLGYNEQFF. DNA of the CDR3: TGTGCCAGCAGGGGCCTGGGGTACAATGAGCAGTTCTTC.

This clone appeared a few times. The chain couples TRBV6-5 to TRBJ2-7, with D uncertain. Trimming took off 5 bases at V and 1 base at J, with 9 bases between the two ends. CDR3 length: 13 residues. CDR1 is MNHEY and CDR2 is SVGAGI in the germline V gene. CDR3 amino acids: CASSTDPSYEQYF. The CDR3 nucleotides are TGTGCCAGCAGTACGGACCCATCCTACGAGCAGTACTTC.

The chain couples TRBV7-8 to TRBJ1-1; no clear D gene. Germline CDR1 and CDR2: SGHVS and FQNEAQ. Between the trimmed V and J ends, which lost 7 bases and 1 base, there was a span of 13 bases. This CDR3 has 14 amino acids. CDR3 in amino acids: CASTLLQRNTEAFF. The CDR3 DNA sequence: TGTGCCAGCACCCTATTACAGAGGAACACTGAAGCTTTCTTT. The whole variable domain, remainder taken from reference TRBV7-8 and TRBJ1-1, is GAGVSQSPRYKVAKRGQDVALRCDPISGHVSLFWYQQALGQGPEFLTYFQNEAQLDKSGLPSDRFFAERPEGSVSTLKIQRTQQEDSAVYLCASTLLQRNTEAFFGQGTRLTVV.

V is TRBV6-4 and J is TRBJ1-3; D is undetermined. V lost 7 bases and J 4 bases, leaving 11 bases between the germline ends. The germline V gene encodes CDR1 MRHNA and CDR2 SNTAGT. The CDR3 consists of 13 residues. The DNA for the CDR3 is TGTGCCAGCACAGTGCCTTCGGGAAACACCATATATTTT. It specifies CASTVPSGNTIYF.

J is TRBJ2-1 and V is TRBV4-2; D might be TRBD2 (7 bases). This CDR3 comprises 14 residues. Germline assignment: CDR1 LGHNA and CDR2 YNFKEQ. Trimming pared 6 bases from V and 5 bases from J, leaving 14 bases between. The CDR3 DNA reads as TGTGCCAGCAGAAGAAGCGGGGACAACAATGAGCAGTTCTTC. Protein: CASRRSGDNNEQFF.

The chain joins TRBV7-8 to TRBJ2-3, with D perhaps TRBD1 (6 bases). Per the germline V gene, CDR1 is SGHVS and CDR2 is FQNEAQ. The CDR3 loop spans 14 amino acids. V was pared by 5 bases and J by 2 bases, with 11 bases between. The CDR3 region is CASSKTGFTDTQYF. The DNA for the CDR3 is TGTGCCAGCAGCAAAACAGGGTTCACAGATACGCAGTATTTT.

In DNA, the CDR3 is TGTGCCAGCAGCTTAGAAGGGTGGGACAGGGACTCTGGAAACACCATATATTTT. It is translated as CASSLEGWDRDSGNTIYF. The chain combines TRBV7-6 with TRBJ1-3, with 9 bases lining up with TRBD1. Germline CDR1 and CDR2: SGHVS and FNYEAQ. J gave up 0 bases and V 1 base, and 7 bases lay outside the gene matches. The CDR3 is made up of 18 amino acids.

This chain links TRBV9 with TRBJ2-2; no firm D call. The CDR3 is 18 residues long. Per germline, CDR1 SGDLS and CDR2 YYNGEE. The ends were cut back, 0 bases at V and 3 bases at J, with 18 bases in the middle. CDR3 region: CASSVALGTGSDTGELFF. CDR3 nucleotides: TGTGCCAGCAGCGTAGCTCTCGGTACGGGCAGCGACACCGGGGAGCTGTTTTTT.